Detailed here is one T cell receptor beta chain. PCR primers comprised 60 Vbeta and 13 Jbeta primers. The table came from immunoSEQ multiplex PCR; TCRdb's copy has only in-frame clones and leaves some out. Its table lists tens of thousands of clones. This sample was taken from a study of cytomegalovirus exposure and HLA in healthy donors. Germline loops: CDR1 KGHSH, CDR2 LQKENI. V gave up 2 bases and J gave up 7 bases, with 14 bases separating them. This CDR3 has 15 residues. The sample comprised PBMCs. The gene calls are TRBV18 and TRBJ1-4; D is perhaps TRBD1 (5 bases). This clonotype originated in a woman aged 55-70 years in good health and CMV-seronegative. The CDR3 sequence is CASSPSATDLEKLFF. Here the CDR3 DNA reads TGTGCCAGCTCACCATCCGCGACAGATCTTGAAAAACTGTTTTTT.